This T cell receptor beta chain was identified during a study of OX40 agonist ivuxolimab in advanced cancers. V was shortened by 3 bases and J by 9 bases, with 18 bases between the two germline ends. Germline lookup yields CDR1 MNHNS and CDR2 SASEGT. CDR3 length equals 16 residues. Clones were sequenced by immunoSEQ multiplex PCR, and TCRdb holds only the in-frame ones, with some missing. Among some 60,000 clones listed, roughly 90% were seen once. The origin of this receptor is an adult with an advanced solid tumor such as melanoma, head and neck, liver or kidney cancer. Sequenced material: CD4+ or CD8+ T cells sorted from blood, taken in a trial of the OX40 agonist ivuxolimab. The chain combines TRBV6-1 with TRBJ1-6; D gene ambiguous. The CDR3: CASSEEHDDGSSPLHF. CDR3 nucleotide sequence: TGTGCCAGCAGTGAGGAACACGACGACGGAAGTTCACCCCTCCACTTT.